This TCR beta chain was recovered during a study of cytotoxic CD8 clonotypes in ibrutinib-treated CLL. Study overall: For this cohort, patients were about a dozen relapsed/refractory and 15 treatment-naive, while about 17 were IGHV unmutated. Response sampling came at median 12 months of treatment, ranging 6 to 36 months. Whole-study results and caveats: Sampling times differed between sustained-remission and progressing patients.

Deletions cut 11 bases from V and 2 bases from J, with 15 bases between. The germline CDR1 and CDR2 sequences are SGHTA and FQGTGA. There are 14 residues in the CDR3. With cryopreserved PBMCs as the source, about 2.2 micrograms of genomic DNA went to TCR beta libraries. Data came from immunoSEQ multiplex PCR; TCRdb stores just in-frame clones and leaves some out. The table shows 65,000 to 90,000 clones, with roughly 83% occurring only once. As regards this clone: Its matching antigen is unknown.

The sample in question was PBMCs, obtained after 24 months of ibrutinib treatment. V and J are TRBV7-3 and TRBJ2-2, with unresolved D. This TCR was recovered from a human donor with chronic lymphocytic leukemia. CDR3 sequence reads: CACSGQVNTGELFF. The CDR3 bases are TGTGCCTGTTCCGGCCAGGTCAACACCGGGGAGCTGTTTTTT.